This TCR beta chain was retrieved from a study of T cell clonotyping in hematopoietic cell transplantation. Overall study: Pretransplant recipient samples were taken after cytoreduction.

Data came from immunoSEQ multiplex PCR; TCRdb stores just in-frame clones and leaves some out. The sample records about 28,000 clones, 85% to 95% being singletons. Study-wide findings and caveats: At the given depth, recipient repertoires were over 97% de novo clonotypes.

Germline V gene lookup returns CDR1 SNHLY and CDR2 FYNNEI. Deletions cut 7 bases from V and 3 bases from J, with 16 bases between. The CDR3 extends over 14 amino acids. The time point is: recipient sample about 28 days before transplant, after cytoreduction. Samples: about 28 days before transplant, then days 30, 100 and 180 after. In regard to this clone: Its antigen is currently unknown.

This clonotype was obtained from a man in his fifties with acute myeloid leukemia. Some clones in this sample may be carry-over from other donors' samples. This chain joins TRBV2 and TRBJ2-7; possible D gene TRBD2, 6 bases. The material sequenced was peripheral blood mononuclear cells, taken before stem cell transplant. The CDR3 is CASTDGGSLYEQYF. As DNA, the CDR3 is TGTGCCAGCACTGACGGAGGGTCCCTCTACGAGCAGTACTTC.